This T cell receptor (beta chain) was profiled in a study of monozygotic twins with inflammatory bowel disease. In the case of this clonotype: No antigen is known for it.

Findings and caveats of the study: Twins with IBD had fewer clonotypes in common with others than healthy twins, particularly during disease activity.

The CDR3 has 17 amino acids. One entry per CDR3 protein, without DNA, is what TCRdb gives after re-calling the 5' RACE reads. The table for this sample gives more than 85,000 distinct CDR3 sequences. Sample: blood. The chain is built from TRBV12-3 or TRBV12-4 and TRBJ2-7; there is no DNA to check the TCRdb D call of TRBD1. This clonotype originated in a human donor with ulcerative colitis or Crohn's disease, or a healthy co-twin of an affected twin (not recorded which). The CDR3 is CASSLIRGDRGSYEQYF.